These T cell receptor beta chains were read from a single sample in a study of metastatic and nonmetastatic thyroid tumors. TCRdb re-processed the PCR reads through MiXCR. Altogether some 83,000 clones are present, around 12% being singletons, with the ten largest covering around 8.8%. The sequencing sample was made of tumor tissue. Receptors were obtained from a female donor with papillary thyroid cancer or a benign thyroid nodule (not recorded which). Some clones in this sample may be carry-over from other donors' samples. Both conserved end residues are part of each CDR3. Size is stated for part of the rows, as once, few or many counts, or as a class when the clone is expanded.

j_call	v_call	clone_size	cdr3_aa
TRBJ1-5	TRBV28	many	CAGRGTPSNQPQHF
TRBJ2-3	TRBV2	many	CASNLQGADTQYF
TRBJ1-5	TRBV6-1	many	CASSVSGGDQPQHF
TRBJ2-7	TRBV6-5	-	CASSFLRYRGSPGEQYF
TRBJ1-2	TRBV24-1	many	CATSGIGESDGYTF
TRBJ2-5	TRBV19	many	CASSIGAGWGETQYF
TRBJ1-1	TRBV3-1	many	CASSLGPSNTEAFF
TRBJ2-1	TRBV7-2	many	CASSWTSGRGNEQFF
TRBJ2-3	TRBV10-2	few	CASSDWQASTDTQYF
TRBJ1-4	TRBV6-1	many	CASRPRGTNEKLFF
TRBJ1-1	TRBV11-2	many	CASSLKRVGGGTEAFF
TRBJ2-7	TRBV24-1	many	CATSDSPDSTHEQYF
TRBJ2-7	TRBV6-2/TRBV6-3	many	CASSYVFNSYEQYF
TRBJ1-2	TRBV27	many	CASRDRTGHIYGYTF
TRBJ2-6	TRBV6-1	many	CASSRTYSGANVLTF
TRBJ2-1	TRBV20-1	many	CSAGPSGRAYTEQFF
TRBJ1-5	TRBV2	many	CASSDGGPGNQPQHF
TRBJ1-5	TRBV12-3/TRBV12-4	many	CASSTGLMLNQPQHF
TRBJ2-7	TRBV7-9	many	CASSSGTGGYEQYF
TRBJ1-5	TRBV10-3	many	CAISGGEDQPQHF
TRBJ1-2	TRBV19	many	CASKESNYGYTF
TRBJ1-1	TRBV5-1	-	CASSLLPGQINTEAFF
TRBJ2-1	TRBV2	many	CASSEAGAVGEQFF
TRBJ1-4	TRBV6-1	many	CASTWDRANEKLFF
TRBJ2-2	TRBV20-1	many	CSASEGAGTGELFF
TRBJ2-6	TRBV7-3	many	CASSLGTVRDSGANVLTF
TRBJ1-5	TRBV16	-	CAIIQSGVLQGAKPQHF
TRBJ2-2	TRBV2	few	CASIGRENTGELFF
TRBJ2-5	TRBV2	many	CASSVSGVEKTQYF
TRBJ1-5	TRBV19	many	CASREAGLSQPQHF
TRBJ2-7	TRBV5-1	-	CASSSGTSGVYEQYF
TRBJ2-6	TRBV11-3	many	CASSPGGGGGANVLTF
TRBJ1-6	TRBV20-1	many	CSARLGPRLNSPLHF
TRBJ2-3	TRBV28	many	CASSSPGLAVQRGYF
TRBJ2-2	TRBV5-6	many	CASSLRTLNTGELFF
TRBJ2-6	TRBV12-3/TRBV12-4	medium-sized	CASSLTAGANVLTF
TRBJ2-3	TRBV3-1	-	CASSQLASVGDTQYF
TRBJ2-7	TRBV6-1	-	CASIPVGGLGSGDQYF
TRBJ2-1	TRBV13	many	CASSSKGLAGTSSYNEQFF
TRBJ1-2	TRBV6-1	many	CASSASAANTF
TRBJ2-3	TRBV29-1	many	CSVGGGTDTQYF
TRBJ1-5	TRBV28	many	CASVNRGAWQPQHF
TRBJ2-2	TRBV19	many	CASSFLSGGLAANTGELFF
TRBJ1-2	TRBV2	many	CASSSTVLYYGYTF
TRBJ1-2	TRBV4-1	many	CASSQDPSNYGYTF
TRBJ2-5	TRBV15	many	CATSRAGPQETQYF